This TCR beta chain was profiled in a study of vaccination effects on CD4 cells after COVID-19. Trimming removed 0 bases at V and 4 bases at J, with 16 bases between. This CDR3 comprises 17 residues. Assay: immunoSEQ multiplex PCR; the TCRdb copy retains only in-frame clones and omits some. This repertoire shows roughly 48,000 clones, 67% found once; its top ten account for 4.5% to 7%. Following culture for roughly 10 days, CD4+ T cells were isolated. To note about this clone: Its specificity is not known.

The sequence was obtained from a human donor who received a COVID-19 vaccine. The chain is built from TRBV23-1 and TRBJ1-3; a possible D gene is TRBD1 (5 bases). TRBV23-1 counts as an open reading frame of uncertain function. The source material was CD4+ T cells from PBMCs cultured without peptide, sampled before COVID-19 vaccination. CDR3 DNA sequence: TGCGCCAGCAGTCAATCCAGCCGGCAGGGTGGGGGAAACACCATATATTTT. Protein product: CASSQSSRQGGGNTIYF.